What follows describes a single T cell receptor beta chain. Primers used in a second PCR of roughly 6 to 11 cycles were a sample-barcoded 5' primer and a J-beta primer mix. TCRdb passed the 5' RACE reads through MiXCR, listing each CDR3 protein once. Of 650,000 to 700,000 distinct CDR3 sequences in the sample, under 65% are singletons; the top ten hold about 14%. The data derive from a study of blood T cells in healthy people across ages. V was trimmed by 3 bases and J by 4 bases, leaving 13 bases between them. The CDR3 loop spans 15 amino acids. Looked up from germline, CDR1 is LGHDT and CDR2 is YNNKEL (reference sequence).

The sequence derives from a woman older than 75 in good health. The chain combines TRBV3-1 with TRBJ1-3; D call uncertain. Specimen: blood. The CDR3 loop reads CASSHFRSSGNTIYF. CDR3 bases: TGTGCCAGCAGCCACTTTAGGAGTTCCGGAAACACCATATATTTT.